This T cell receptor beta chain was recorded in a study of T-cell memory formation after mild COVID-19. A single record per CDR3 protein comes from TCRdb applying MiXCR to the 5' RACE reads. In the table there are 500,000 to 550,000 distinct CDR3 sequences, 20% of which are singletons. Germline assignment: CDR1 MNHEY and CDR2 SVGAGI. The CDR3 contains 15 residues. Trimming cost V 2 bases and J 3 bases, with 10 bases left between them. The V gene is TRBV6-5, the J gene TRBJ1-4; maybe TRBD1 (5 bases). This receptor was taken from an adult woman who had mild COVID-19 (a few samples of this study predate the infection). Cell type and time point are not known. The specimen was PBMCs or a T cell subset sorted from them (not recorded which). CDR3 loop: CASSYQQVPNEKLFF. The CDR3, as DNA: TGTGCCAGCAGTTACCAACAGGTCCCTAATGAAAAACTGTTTTTT.